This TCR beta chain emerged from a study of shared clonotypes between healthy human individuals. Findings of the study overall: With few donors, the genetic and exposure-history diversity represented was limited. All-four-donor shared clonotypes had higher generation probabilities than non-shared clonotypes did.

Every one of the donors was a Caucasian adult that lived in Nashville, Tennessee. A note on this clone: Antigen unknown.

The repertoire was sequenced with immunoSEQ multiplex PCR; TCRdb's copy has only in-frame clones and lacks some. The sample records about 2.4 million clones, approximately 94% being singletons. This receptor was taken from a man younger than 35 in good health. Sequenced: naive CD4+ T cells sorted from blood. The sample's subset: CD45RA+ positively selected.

CDR3 residues: CASSTLLTGLGEKLFF. DNA for the CDR3: TGTGCCAGTAGTACCCTACTGACAGGGCTGGGCGAAAAACTGTTTTTT. The chain combines TRBV19 with TRBJ1-4, with 7 bases lining up with TRBD1. CDR3 length equals 16 residues. Germline-derived CDR1 and CDR2 are LNHDA and SQIVND (reference sequence). V lost 4 bases, J lost 8 bases, and 13 bases stayed unmatched.